This T cell receptor (beta chain) was recovered during a study of T-cell reconstitution after alpha-beta-depleted transplantation in children. From germline, CDR1 is DFQATT and CDR2 SNEGSKA (reference sequence). Trimming stripped 4 bases from V and 2 bases from J, with 12 bases between. The CDR3 consists of 14 residues. A library of TCRbeta sequences, prepared with unique molecular identifiers, was generated. TCRdb independently ran MiXCR on the PCR reads; one entry per CDR3 protein. The table has about 120,000 distinct CDR3 sequences, around 10% seen once. In its sample, this clonotype was seen many times.

This receptor was identified in a human donor who donated a stem cell graft to a child with acute lymphoblastic leukemia. Here the sequenced sample was PBMCs from the stem cell graft donor, taken from the stem cell graft. The chain combines TRBV20-1 with TRBJ1-5; D may be TRBD1 (5 bases). CDR3 DNA sequence: TGCAGTGCTACAGGGTTTGGGGGCAATCAGCCCCAGCATTTT. This translates into CSATGFGGNQPQHF.